This T cell receptor (beta chain) is from a study of cytomegalovirus exposure and HLA in healthy donors. Overall study context: Per a later analysis, the roughly 670 first-cohort and over 90 validation repertoires shared one platform. Study-wide results and caveats: There were a few CMV-associated chains whose specificity for CMV antigens was confirmed in vitro. TCR sequences were mostly rare, though some public TCRs occurred in many donors. Cytomegalovirus status was reportedly diagnosed by the classifier with high sensitivity and specificity.

This table comes from immunoSEQ multiplex PCR, and its TCRdb copy is limited to in-frame clones, with some not included. The data show 250,000 to 400,000 clones, with approximately 85% seen just once and roughly 0.88% held by the top ten. This clone was counted a single time. What it recognizes is unknown. Material: PBMCs. The clonotype comes from a man aged 25 to 40 in good health and CMV-seronegative.

CDR3 amino acids: CASKAPASTEAFF. The CDR3, as DNA: TGTGCCAGCAAGGCCCCAGCTAGCACTGAAGCTTTCTTT. The J gene is TRBJ1-1, the V gene TRBV6-5, with D uncertain. V was cut by 7 bases and J by 4 bases, with 13 bases left in between. CDR3 length: 13 amino acids. CDR1 MNHEY and CDR2 SVGAGI come from the germline V gene.